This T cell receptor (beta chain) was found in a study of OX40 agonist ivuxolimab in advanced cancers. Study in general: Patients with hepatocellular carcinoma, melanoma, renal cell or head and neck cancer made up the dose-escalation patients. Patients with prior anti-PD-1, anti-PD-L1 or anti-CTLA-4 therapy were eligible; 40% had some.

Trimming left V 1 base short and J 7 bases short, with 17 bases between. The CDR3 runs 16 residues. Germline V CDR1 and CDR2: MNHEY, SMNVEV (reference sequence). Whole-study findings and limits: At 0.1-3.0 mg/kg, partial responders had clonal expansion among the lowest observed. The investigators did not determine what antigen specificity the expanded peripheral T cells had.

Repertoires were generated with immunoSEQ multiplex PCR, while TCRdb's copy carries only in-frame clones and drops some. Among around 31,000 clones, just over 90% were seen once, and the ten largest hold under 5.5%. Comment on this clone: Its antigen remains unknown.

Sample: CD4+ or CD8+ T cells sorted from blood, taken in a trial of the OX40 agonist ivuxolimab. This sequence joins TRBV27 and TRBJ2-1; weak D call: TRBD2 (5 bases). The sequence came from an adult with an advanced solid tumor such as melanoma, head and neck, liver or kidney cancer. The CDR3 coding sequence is TGTGCCAGCAGTTTATTCACTCTCTTCTCGGGGAATGAGCAGTTCTTC. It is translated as CASSLFTLFSGNEQFF.